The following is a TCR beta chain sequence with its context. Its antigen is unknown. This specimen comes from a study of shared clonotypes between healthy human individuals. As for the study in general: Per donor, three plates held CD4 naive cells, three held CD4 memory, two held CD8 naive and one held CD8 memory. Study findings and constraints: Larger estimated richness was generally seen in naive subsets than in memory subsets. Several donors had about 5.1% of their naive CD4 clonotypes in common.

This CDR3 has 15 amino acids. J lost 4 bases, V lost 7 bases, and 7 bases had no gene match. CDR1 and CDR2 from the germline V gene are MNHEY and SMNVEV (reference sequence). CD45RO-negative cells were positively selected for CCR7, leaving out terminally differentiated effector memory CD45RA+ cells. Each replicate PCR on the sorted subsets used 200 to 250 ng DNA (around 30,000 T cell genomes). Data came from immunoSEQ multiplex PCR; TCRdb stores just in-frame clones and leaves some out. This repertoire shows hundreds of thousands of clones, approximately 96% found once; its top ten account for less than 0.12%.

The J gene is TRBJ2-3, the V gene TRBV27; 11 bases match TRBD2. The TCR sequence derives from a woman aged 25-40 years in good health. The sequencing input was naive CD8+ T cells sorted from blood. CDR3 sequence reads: CASTLGTSGADTQYF. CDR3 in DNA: TGTGCCAGCACCCTGGGGACTAGCGGAGCAGATACGCAGTATTTT.